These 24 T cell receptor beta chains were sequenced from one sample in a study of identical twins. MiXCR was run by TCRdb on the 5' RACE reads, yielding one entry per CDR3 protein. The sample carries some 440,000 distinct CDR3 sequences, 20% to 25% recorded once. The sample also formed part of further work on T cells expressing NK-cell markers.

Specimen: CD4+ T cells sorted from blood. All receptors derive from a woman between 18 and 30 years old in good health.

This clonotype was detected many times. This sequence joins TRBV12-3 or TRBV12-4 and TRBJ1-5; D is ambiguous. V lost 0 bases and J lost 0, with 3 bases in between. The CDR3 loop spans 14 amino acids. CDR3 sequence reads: CASSLAISNQPQHF. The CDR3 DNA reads TGTGCCAGCAGTTTAGCTATTAGCAATCAGCCCCAGCATTTT.

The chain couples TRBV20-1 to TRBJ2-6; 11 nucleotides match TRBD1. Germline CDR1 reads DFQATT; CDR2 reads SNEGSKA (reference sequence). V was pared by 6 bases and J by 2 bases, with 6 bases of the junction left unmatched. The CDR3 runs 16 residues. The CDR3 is CSATGQGEPGANVLTF. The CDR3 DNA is TGCAGTGCCACGGGACAGGGGGAACCTGGGGCCAACGTCCTGACTTTC.

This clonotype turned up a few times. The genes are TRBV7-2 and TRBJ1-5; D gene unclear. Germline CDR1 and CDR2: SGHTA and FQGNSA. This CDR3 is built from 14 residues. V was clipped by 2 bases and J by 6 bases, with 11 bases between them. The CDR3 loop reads CASSLSPYSQPQHF. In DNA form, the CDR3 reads TGTGCCAGCAGCTTAAGCCCGTATTCTCAGCCCCAGCATTTT.

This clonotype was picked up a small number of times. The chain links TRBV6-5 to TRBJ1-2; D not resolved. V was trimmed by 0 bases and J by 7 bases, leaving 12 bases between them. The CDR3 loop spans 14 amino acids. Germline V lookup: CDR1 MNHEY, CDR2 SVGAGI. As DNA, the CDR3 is TGTGCCAGCAGTTACTCGCCGCATTCTCCTGGCTACACCTTC. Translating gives CASSYSPHSPGYTF.

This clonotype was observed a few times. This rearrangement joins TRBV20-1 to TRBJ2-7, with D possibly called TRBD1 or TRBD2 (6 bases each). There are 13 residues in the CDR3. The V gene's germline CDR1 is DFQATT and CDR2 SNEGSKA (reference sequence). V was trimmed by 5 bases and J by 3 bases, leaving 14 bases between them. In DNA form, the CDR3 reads TGCAGTGCTTTAAGGGGGGCCCTCTACGAGCAGTACTTC. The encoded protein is CSALRGALYEQYF.

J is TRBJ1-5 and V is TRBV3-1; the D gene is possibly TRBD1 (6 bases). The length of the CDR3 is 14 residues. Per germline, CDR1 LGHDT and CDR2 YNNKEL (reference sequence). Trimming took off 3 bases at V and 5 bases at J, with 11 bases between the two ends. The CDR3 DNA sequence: TGTGCCAGCAGCCACAGACAGGCCCATCAGCCCCAGCATTTT. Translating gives CASSHRQAHQPQHF. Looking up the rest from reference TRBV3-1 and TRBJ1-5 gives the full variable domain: DTAVSQTPKYLVTQMGNDKSIKCEQNLGHDTMYWYKQDSKKFLKIMFSYNNKELIINETVPNRFSPKSPDKAHLNLHINSLELGDSAVYFCASSHRQAHQPQHFGDGTRLSIL.

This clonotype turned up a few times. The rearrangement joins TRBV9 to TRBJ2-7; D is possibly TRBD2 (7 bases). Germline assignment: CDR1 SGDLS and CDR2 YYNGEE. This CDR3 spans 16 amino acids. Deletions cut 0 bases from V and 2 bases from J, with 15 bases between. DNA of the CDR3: TGTGCCAGCAGCGTAGACCCCAGGGGAGGGGCCTACGAGCAGTACTTC. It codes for CASSVDPRGGAYEQYF. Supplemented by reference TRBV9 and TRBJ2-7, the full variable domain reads DSGVTQTPKHLITATGQRVTLRCSPRSGDLSVYWYQQSLDQGLQFLIQYYNGEERAKGNILERFSAQQFPDLHSELNLSSLELGDSALYFCASSVDPRGGAYEQYFGPGTRLTVT.

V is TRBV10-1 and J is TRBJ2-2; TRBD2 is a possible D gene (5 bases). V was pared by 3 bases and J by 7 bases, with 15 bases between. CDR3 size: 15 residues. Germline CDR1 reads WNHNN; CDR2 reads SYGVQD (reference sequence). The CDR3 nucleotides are TGCGCCAGCAGTGAATCCTGGCTTGGAGGCGGGGAGCTGTTTTTT. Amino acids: CASSESWLGGGELFF.

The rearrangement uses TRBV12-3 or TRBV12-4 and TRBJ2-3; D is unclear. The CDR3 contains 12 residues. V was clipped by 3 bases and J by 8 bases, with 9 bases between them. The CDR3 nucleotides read TGTGCCAGCAGTTTTCCCCTGGGTACGCAGTATTTT. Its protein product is CASSFPLGTQYF.

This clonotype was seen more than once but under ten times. CDR3 in DNA: TGCAGTGCTAATTCCCGGGAGGCTGAAGCTTTCTTT. It codes for CSANSREAEAFF. The V call is TRBV20-1, the J call TRBJ1-1; no clear D. The CDR3 is made up of 12 amino acids. CDR1 and CDR2 (germline): DFQATT, SNEGSKA (reference sequence). The V gene lost 4 bases and the J gene lost 6 bases, with 12 bases spanning the gap.

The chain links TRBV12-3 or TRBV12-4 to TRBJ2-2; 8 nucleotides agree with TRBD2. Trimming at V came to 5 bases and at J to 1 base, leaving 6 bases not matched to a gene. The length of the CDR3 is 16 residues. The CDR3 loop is CASSPQSGGNTGELFF. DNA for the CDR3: TGTGCCAGCAGTCCCCAAAGCGGGGGGAACACCGGGGAGCTGTTTTTT.

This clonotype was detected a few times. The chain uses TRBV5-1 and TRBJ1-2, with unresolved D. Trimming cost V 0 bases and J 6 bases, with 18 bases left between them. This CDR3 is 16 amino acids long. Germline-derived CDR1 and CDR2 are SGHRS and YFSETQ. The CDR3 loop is CASSLDGVLGKDGYTF. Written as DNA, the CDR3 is TGCGCCAGCAGCTTGGATGGGGTTCTCGGGAAGGATGGCTACACCTTC.

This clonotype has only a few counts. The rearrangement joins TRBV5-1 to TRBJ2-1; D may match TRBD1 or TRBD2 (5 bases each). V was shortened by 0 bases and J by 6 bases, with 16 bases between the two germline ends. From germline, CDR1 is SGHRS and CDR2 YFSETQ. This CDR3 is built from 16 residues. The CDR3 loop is CASSLVPGPVGNEQFF. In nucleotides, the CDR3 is TGCGCCAGCAGCTTGGTTCCGGGACCCGTCGGCAATGAGCAGTTCTTC.

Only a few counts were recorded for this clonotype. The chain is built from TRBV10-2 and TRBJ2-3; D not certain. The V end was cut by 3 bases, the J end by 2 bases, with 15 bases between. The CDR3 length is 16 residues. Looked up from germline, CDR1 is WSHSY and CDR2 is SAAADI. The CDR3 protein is CASSDQAVFLTDTQYF. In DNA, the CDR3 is TGCGCCAGCAGTGATCAGGCGGTCTTCCTCACAGATACGCAGTATTTT.

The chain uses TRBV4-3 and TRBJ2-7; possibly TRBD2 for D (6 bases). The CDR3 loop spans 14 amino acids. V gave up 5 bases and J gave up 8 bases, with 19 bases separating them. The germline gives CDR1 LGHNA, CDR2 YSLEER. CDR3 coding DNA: TGCGCCAGCAGCTCAGGAGGAGTGGGAGGCCAGCAGTACTTC. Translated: CASSSGGVGGQQYF.

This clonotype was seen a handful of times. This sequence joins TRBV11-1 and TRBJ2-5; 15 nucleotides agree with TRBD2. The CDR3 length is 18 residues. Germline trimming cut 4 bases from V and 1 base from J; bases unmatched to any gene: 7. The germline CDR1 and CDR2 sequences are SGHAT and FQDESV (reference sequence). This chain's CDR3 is CASSSWTSGRAIQETQYF. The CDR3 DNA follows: TGTGCCAGCAGCTCGTGGACTAGCGGGAGGGCCATCCAAGAGACCCAGTACTTC. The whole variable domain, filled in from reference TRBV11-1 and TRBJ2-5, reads EAEVAQSPRYKITEKSQAVAFWCDPISGHATLYWYRQILGQGPELLVQFQDESVVDDSQLPKDRFSAERLKGVDSTLKIQPAELGDSAMYLCASSSWTSGRAIQETQYFGPGTRLLVL.

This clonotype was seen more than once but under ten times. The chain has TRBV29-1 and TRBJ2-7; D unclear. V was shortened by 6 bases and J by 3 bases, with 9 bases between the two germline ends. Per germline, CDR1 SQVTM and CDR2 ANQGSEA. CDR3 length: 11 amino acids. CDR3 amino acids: CSVQYNYEQYF. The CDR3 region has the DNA TGCAGCGTACAGTATAACTACGAGCAGTACTTC.

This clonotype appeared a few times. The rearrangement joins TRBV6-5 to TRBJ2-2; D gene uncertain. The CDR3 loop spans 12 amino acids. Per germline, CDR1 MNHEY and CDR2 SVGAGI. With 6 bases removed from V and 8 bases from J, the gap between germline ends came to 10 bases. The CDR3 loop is CASRTTVGELFF. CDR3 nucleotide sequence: TGTGCCAGCAGAACGACCGTTGGGGAGCTGTTTTTT.

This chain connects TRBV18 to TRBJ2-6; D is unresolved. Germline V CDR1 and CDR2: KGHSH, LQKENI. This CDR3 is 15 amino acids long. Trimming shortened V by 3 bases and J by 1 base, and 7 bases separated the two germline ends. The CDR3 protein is CASSPLISGANVLTF. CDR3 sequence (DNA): TGTGCCAGCTCACCCTTGATTTCTGGGGCCAACGTCCTGACTTTC.

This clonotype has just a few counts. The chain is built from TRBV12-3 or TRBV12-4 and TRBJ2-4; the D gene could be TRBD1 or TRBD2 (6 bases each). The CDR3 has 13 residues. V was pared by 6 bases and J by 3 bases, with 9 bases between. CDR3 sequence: CASSRGHKNIQYF. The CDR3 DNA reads TGTGCCAGCAGCCGGGGGCACAAAAACATTCAGTACTTC.

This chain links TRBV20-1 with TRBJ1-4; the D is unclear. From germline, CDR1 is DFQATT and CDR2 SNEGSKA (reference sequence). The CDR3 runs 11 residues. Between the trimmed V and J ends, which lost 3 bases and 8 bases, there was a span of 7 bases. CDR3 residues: CSASGREKLFF. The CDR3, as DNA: TGCAGTGCTAGTGGCAGAGAAAAACTGTTTTTT.

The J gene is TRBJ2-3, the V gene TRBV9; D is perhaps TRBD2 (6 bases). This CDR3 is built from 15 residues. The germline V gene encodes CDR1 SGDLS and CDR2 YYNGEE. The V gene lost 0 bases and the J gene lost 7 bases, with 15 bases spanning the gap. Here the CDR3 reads CASSVVGGVENTQYF. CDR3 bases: TGTGCCAGCAGCGTAGTCGGGGGAGTTGAGAATACGCAGTATTTT. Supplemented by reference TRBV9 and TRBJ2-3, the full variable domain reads DSGVTQTPKHLITATGQRVTLRCSPRSGDLSVYWYQQSLDQGLQFLIQYYNGEERAKGNILERFSAQQFPDLHSELNLSSLELGDSALYFCASSVVGGVENTQYFGPGTRLTVL.

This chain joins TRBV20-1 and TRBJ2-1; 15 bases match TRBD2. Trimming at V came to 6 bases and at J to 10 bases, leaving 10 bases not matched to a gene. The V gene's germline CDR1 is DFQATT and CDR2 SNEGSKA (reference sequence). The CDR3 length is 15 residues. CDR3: CSATLAGLAGGEQFF. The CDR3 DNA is TGCAGTGCCACCCTGGCGGGACTAGCGGGGGGAGAGCAGTTCTTC.

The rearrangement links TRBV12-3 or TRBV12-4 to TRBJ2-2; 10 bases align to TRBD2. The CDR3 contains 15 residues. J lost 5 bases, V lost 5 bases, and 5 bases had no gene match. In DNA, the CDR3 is TGTGCCAGCAGTCCCGGACTAGCGGAAACCGGGGAGCTGTTTTTT. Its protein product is CASSPGLAETGELFF.